This passage covers 5 T cell receptor beta chains from one sample sequenced in a study of regulatory dendritic cells for organ transplantation. Repertoires were generated with immunoSEQ multiplex PCR, while TCRdb's copy carries only in-frame clones and drops some. Found here are about 28,000 clones, less than 85% of them singletons; the top ten hold around 0.38%. Sample: naive CD8+ T cells from blood. Sample subset: CD45RA+ naive T cells. Source of these receptors: a human donor in good health.

The chain employs TRBV5-1 and TRBJ2-7, with D tentatively TRBD1 (5 bases). Looked up from germline, CDR1 is SGHRS and CDR2 is YFSETQ. This CDR3 region has 17 residues. V lost 0 bases and J lost 2, with 18 bases in between. The CDR3 is CASSLANDSLPTYEQYF. In DNA form, the CDR3 reads TGCGCCAGCAGCTTGGCCAATGACAGCCTACCTACCTACGAGCAGTACTTC. The variable domain in full, with the rest retrieved from reference TRBV5-1 and TRBJ2-7, is KAGVTQTPRYLIKTRGQQVTLSCSPISGHRSVSWYQQTPGQGLQFLFEYFSETQRNKGNFPGRFSGRQFSNSRSEMNVSTLELGDSALYLCASSLANDSLPTYEQYFGPGTRLTVT.

The J gene is TRBJ2-7, the V gene TRBV6-1; tentative D call: TRBD1 (6 bases). Germline V gene lookup returns CDR1 MNHNS and CDR2 SASEGT. Trimming stripped 5 bases from V and 3 bases from J, with 14 bases between. The CDR3 totals 14 residues. The CDR3 protein is CASSPGTMGYEQYF. In DNA form, the CDR3 reads TGTGCCAGCAGTCCCGGGACAATGGGCTACGAGCAGTACTTC.

The J gene is TRBJ1-2, the V gene TRBV19; no clear D. The CDR3 spans 11 residues. V was shortened by 3 bases and J by 9 bases, with 8 bases between the two germline ends. Germline V gene data show CDR1 as LNHDA and CDR2 as SQIVND (reference sequence). Here the CDR3 reads CASSMGPRYTF. The CDR3 nucleotides are TGTGCCAGTAGTATGGGCCCCCGCTACACCTTC.

The chain combines TRBV11-2 with TRBJ1-1; 7 bases line up with TRBD1. The CDR3 covers 14 residues. Trimming cost V 4 bases and J 4 bases; bases outside gene matches: 6. Germline V lookup: CDR1 SGHAT, CDR2 FQNNGV. The DNA of the CDR3 is TGTGCCAGCAGCTCGCAGGGGGTCAGCACTGAAGCTTTCTTT. Residues: CASSSQGVSTEAFF.

The chain uses TRBV11-2 and TRBJ2-7; 9 bases map to TRBD1. In germline, CDR1 is SGHAT, CDR2 FQNNGV. CDR3 length: 15 residues. V lost 4 bases and J lost 2; bases outside the gene matches: 6. In nucleotides, the CDR3 is TGTGCCAGCAGCTACGGGACAGGGAAAGCCTACGAGCAGTACTTC. This sequence encodes CASSYGTGKAYEQYF.